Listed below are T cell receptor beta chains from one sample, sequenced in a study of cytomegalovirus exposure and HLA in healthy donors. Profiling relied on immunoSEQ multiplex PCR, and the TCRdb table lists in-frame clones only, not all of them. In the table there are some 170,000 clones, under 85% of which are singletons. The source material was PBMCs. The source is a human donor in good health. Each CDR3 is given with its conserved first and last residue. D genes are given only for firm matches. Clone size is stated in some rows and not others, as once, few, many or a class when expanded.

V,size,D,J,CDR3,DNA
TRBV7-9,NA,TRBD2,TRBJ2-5,CASSPGGGETQYF,TGTGCCAGCAGCCCGGGGGGGGGAGAGACCCAGTACTTC
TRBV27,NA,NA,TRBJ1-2,CASSLSQGNYGYTF,TGTGCCAGCAGTTTGTCCCAGGGGAACTATGGCTACACCTTC
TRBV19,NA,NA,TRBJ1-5,CASSTRVAQHF,TGTGCCAGTAGTACCAGGGTGGCCCAGCATTTT
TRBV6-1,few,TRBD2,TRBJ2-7,CASSGLAGDPYEQYF,TGTGCCAGCAGTGGACTAGCGGGGGATCCCTACGAGCAGTACTTC
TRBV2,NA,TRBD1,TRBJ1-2,CASSGRWSSQGDYGYTF,TGTGCCAGCAGTGGCCGCTGGTCGTCACAGGGGGACTATGGCTACACCTTC
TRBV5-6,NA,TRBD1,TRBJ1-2,CASSLGTILGTGGSYGYTF,TGTGCCAGCAGCTTGGGGACAATTCTCGGGACAGGGGGCTCCTATGGCTACACCTTC
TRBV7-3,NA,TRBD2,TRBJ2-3,CASSLPSGGEDTQYF,TGTGCCAGCAGCTTACCTAGCGGGGGGGAAGATACGCAGTATTTT
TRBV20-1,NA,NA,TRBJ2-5,CSASQKETQYF,TGCAGTGCTTCCCAGAAAGAGACCCAGTACTTC
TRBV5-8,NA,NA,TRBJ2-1,CASSLGPQGQFF,TGTGCCAGCAGCTTGGGCCCACAGGGGCAGTTCTTC
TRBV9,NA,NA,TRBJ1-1,CASSVSWRAVGSEAFF,TGTGCCAGCAGCGTGAGCTGGAGGGCAGTGGGGTCGGAAGCTTTCTTT
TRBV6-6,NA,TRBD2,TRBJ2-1,CASSYGLAGGEQFF,TGTGCCAGCAGTTACGGGCTAGCGGGGGGTGAGCAGTTCTTC
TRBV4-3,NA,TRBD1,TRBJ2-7,CASSQDAGQGHSYEQYF,TGCGCCAGCAGCCAAGATGCGGGACAGGGACATTCCTACGAGCAGTACTTC
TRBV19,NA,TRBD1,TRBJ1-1,CASQPTGGTEAFF,TGTGCCAGCCAACCGACAGGGGGCACTGAAGCTTTCTTT
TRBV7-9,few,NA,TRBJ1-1,CASNDRTEAFF,TGTGCCAGCAACGACAGAACTGAAGCTTTCTTT
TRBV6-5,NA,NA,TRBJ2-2,CASSSPGTGELFF,TGTGCCAGCAGTTCCCCGGGGACCGGGGAGCTGTTTTTT
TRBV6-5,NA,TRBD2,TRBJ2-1,CASSYPGLAGNEQFF,TGTGCCAGCAGTTACCCGGGACTAGCGGGGAACGAGCAGTTCTTC
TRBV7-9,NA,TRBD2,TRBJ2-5,CASSHSRLAVKETQYF,TGTGCCAGCAGCCATAGCCGTCTAGCGGTAAAAGAGACCCAGTACTTC
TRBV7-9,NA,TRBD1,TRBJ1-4,CASRSDRATNEKLFF,TGTGCCAGCAGGTCAGACAGGGCAACTAATGAAAAACTGTTTTTT
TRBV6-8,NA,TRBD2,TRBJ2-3,CASRDGGTLKDTQYF,TGTGCCAGCAGAGACGGGGGGACCCTGAAAGATACGCAGTATTTT
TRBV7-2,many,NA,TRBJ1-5,CASSDGQPNQPQHF,TGTGCCAGCAGCGACGGACAGCCCAATCAGCCCCAGCATTTT
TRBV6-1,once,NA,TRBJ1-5,CASSERSTGENQPQHF,TGTGCCAGCAGTGAAAGGTCGACAGGTGAAAATCAGCCCCAGCATTTT
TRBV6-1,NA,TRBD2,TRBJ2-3,CASTTSGNTDTQYF,TGTGCCAGCACAACTAGCGGAAACACAGATACGCAGTATTTT
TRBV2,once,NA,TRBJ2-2,CASSDEQGNTGELFF,TGTGCCAGCAGTGACGAACAGGGGAACACCGGGGAGCTGTTTTTT
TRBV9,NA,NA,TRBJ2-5,CASSVGLLYQETQYF,TGTGCCAGCAGCGTAGGACTCCTATATCAAGAGACCCAGTACTTC
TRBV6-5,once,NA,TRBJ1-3,CASSYGRAGNTIYF,TGTGCCAGCAGTTACGGCAGGGCCGGAAACACCATATATTTT
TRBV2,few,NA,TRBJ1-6,CASCRGYNSPLHF,TGTGCCAGCTGCCGGGGCTATAATTCACCCCTCCACTTT
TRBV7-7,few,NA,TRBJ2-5,CASSLAPRETQYF,TGTGCTAGCAGCTTAGCGCCCCGGGAGACCCAGTACTTC
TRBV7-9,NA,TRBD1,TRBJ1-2,CASSQGQGALNYGYTF,TGTGCCAGCAGCCAGGGACAGGGGGCTCTCAACTATGGCTACACCTTC
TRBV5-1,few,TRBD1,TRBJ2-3,CASSRTGDTDTQYF,TGCGCCAGCAGCCGAACAGGGGACACAGATACGCAGTATTTT
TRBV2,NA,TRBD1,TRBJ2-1,CASTTGQGRNEQFF,TGTGCCAGCACCACGGGACAGGGCAGGAATGAGCAGTTCTTC
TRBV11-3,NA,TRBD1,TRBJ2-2,CASSPGTGRTGELFF,TGTGCCAGCAGCCCGGGGACAGGGCGGACCGGGGAGCTGTTTTTT
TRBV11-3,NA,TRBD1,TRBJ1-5,CASSLADGTGGLNQPQHF,TGTGCCAGCAGCTTAGCCGACGGGACAGGGGGGCTTAATCAGCCCCAGCATTTT
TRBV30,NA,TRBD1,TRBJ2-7,CAWSATGVRSEQYF,TGTGCCTGGAGTGCTACAGGGGTAAGGTCCGAGCAGTACTTC
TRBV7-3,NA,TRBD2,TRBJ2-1,CASSLQRGSYNEQFF,TGTGCCAGCAGCTTACAGCGGGGGAGCTACAATGAGCAGTTCTTC
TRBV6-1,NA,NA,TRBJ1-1,CASIPYPNSEAFF,TGTGCCAGCATCCCTTACCCCAACTCTGAAGCTTTCTTT
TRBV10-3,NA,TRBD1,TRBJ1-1,CAIRGTGGDTEAFF,TGTGCCATCAGAGGGACAGGGGGGGACACTGAAGCTTTCTTT
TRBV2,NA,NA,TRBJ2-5,CASSSGRQETQYF,TGTGCCAGCAGTTCCGGGAGACAAGAGACCCAGTACTTC
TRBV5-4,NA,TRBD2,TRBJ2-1,CASTSGILNEQFF,TGTGCCAGTACGAGCGGGATTCTCAATGAGCAGTTCTTC
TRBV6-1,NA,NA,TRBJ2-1,CASSVWGGAVDEQFF,TGTGCCAGCAGTGTATGGGGGGGGGCCGTGGATGAGCAGTTCTTC
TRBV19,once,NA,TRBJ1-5,CASSATYSNQPQHF,TGTGCCAGTAGTGCCACCTATAGCAATCAGCCCCAGCATTTT
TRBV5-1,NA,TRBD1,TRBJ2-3,CASYRDRGSDTQYF,TGCGCCAGCTACCGGGACAGGGGGTCAGATACGCAGTATTTT